Listed below are T cell receptor beta chains from one sample, sequenced in a study of blood T cell repertoires in COVID-19. TCRdb's copy holds only in-frame clones and misses some; the assay was immunoSEQ multiplex PCR. The sample consists of about 21,000 clones, roughly 90% of them appearing once. The sample consisted of peripheral blood. These receptors were taken from a human donor in a cohort sampled during active COVID-19. The conserved cysteine and the conserved F or W are not part of the CDR3 here. Not all rows give a size; the values are once, few, many and, for expanded clones, a class.

CDR3aa,v_gene,abundance,j_gene
ASSGLAGAVGELF,TRBV2,-,TRBJ2-2
ASSLASGAGYEQY,TRBV9,-,TRBJ2-7
ASSPRTGSKNQPQH,TRBV7-7,once,TRBJ1-5
AWSVKGGGAHEQF,TRBV30,once,TRBJ2-1
ASSSAGGMIQH,TRBV5-6,-,TRBJ1-5
SASLEGTVQETQY,TRBV20-1,-,TRBJ2-5
ASSLRVGVYGYT,TRBV5-8,-,TRBJ1-2
ASSPSGVARAEAF,TRBV7-6,-,TRBJ1-1
AGGGTAGNTIY,TRBV7-2,-,TRBJ1-3
ASSPHRMGLAGAQTYEQY,TRBV4-2,-,TRBJ2-7
ASSRGTGGFGQPQH,TRBV27,few,TRBJ1-5
ASSERQNYGYT,TRBV25-1,-,TRBJ1-2
ASSPRVVTGDSGANVLT,TRBV18,-,TRBJ2-6
ASSLAGNYGYT,TRBV5-5,-,TRBJ1-2
SVRPTGVYGYT,TRBV29-1,-,TRBJ1-2
SVVGGGDTEAF,TRBV29-1,-,TRBJ1-1
ASSTRQGANYGYT,TRBV6-5,-,TRBJ1-2
ASMNQGLGKTQY,TRBV19,-,TRBJ2-5